This record concerns one TCR beta chain sequence. The clone's antigen remains unknown. Per-base qualities were not stored, and no clone one base away is much larger. Genomic DNA was extracted with the Qiagen DNeasy kit from unsorted PBMCs and from negatively selected CD4+ and CD8+ fractions. Amplification of TCR beta CDR3 regions was done by immunoSEQ multiplex PCR with primers that anneal to V and J segments. A synthetic immune receptor repertoire was used to minimize amplification bias, and remaining bias was computationally removed after sequencing. Processing in the source paper ran as follows. Custom Python scripts were used to quantify repertoire diversity as the Shannon entropy index. Unsorted, CD4+ and CD8+ repertoires were analyzed separately, except in combined analyses where CD4+ and CD8+ sequences were merged in silico. Clonal expansion was defined as a frequency increase of at least 2-fold after treatment compared with C1D1, and clones undetected at baseline were assigned a pseudocount of 0.5. Clones with 0 or 1 copy at C1D1 were classified as singleton clones, and clones with 2 or more copies were classified as non-singleton clones. By matching protein sequences in sorted samples from the same patient, clones expanded in unsorted samples were annotated as CD4+, CD8+ or unknown. Diversity changes from C1D1 to C4D1 were tested in paired samples using Wilcoxon tests. This immuneACCESS table, as held by TCRdb, lists in-frame sequences with V and J called but not all clones. Of the missing ones, under half trace to an unresolved V gene in checked studies; the others have no known cause. V and J calls and clone size are copied from that table; D and trimming were computed from the DNA. This sample has roughly 97,000 clones in its table, and 75% to 90% of those were observed once. Less than 15% of the sample is taken by the ten largest.

V loses 0 bases of germline sequence and J loses 8 bases, and the interval between the two ends is 14 bases. CDR1 and CDR2, per the germline V gene, are MNHEY and SVGAGI. The CDR3 numbers 15 residues from cysteine through phenylalanine. The only DNA kept is the CDR3, 45 bases in frame from the first base. These data originate in a study of PD-1 blockade in classical Hodgkin lymphoma (TCRdb year 2020). With respect to the entire study: Nivolumab dosing was 3 mg/kg intravenously every 2 weeks, continuing until either disease progression or unacceptable toxicity. To define a peripheral blood immune signature of response to PD-1 blockade in classical Hodgkin lymphoma, the study combined TCR beta sequencing with CyTOF.

The time point label for this specimen denotes: cycle 1 day 1 (C1D1), immediately before nivolumab initiation. All trial patients had relapsed after autologous stem cell transplantation, with cohorts A, B and C differing in prior brentuximab vedotin exposure. The trial cohort included 55 to 65 patients with relapsed/refractory classical Hodgkin lymphoma, and each patient had a best overall response of complete response, partial response or progressive disease. Trial patients were treated with single-agent nivolumab in the multi-cohort phase II CheckMate 205 trial. An independent review committee assessed best overall response by applying the 2007 International Working Group response criteria. Trial PBMCs were obtained immediately prior to nivolumab initiation (C1D1) and on therapy at cycle 2 day 1 and cycle 4 day 1. Peripheral blood was collected in 8 mL Vacutainer Cell Preparation Tubes, from which PBMCs were isolated by centrifugation and then cryopreserved.

What the study reported, not specific to this receptor: The study was restricted to a single clinical trial cohort, and the causes of repertoire differences, possibly disease activity or prior therapy, were left undefined. Lower diversity was seen in patients whose nivolumab began less than 1 year after ASCT, and these patients were left out of later analyses so that immune reconstitution would not confound the results. Trial patients with a complete response had baseline diversity similar to that of newly diagnosed patients, while partial responders and progressors had significantly lower diversity. Baseline TCR diversity was reported to be lower in newly diagnosed patients than in healthy donors, and even lower in relapsed/refractory patients. CD4+ but not CD8+ TCR diversity rose significantly by C4D1 (p=0.0027 vs p=0.16), most apparent in complete responders (p=0.02).

The V and J segments used are TRBV6-5 and TRBJ2-1, with an unclear D gene assignment. The clonotype originates from a human donor with classical Hodgkin lymphoma. Specimen: peripheral blood mononuclear cells (PBMCs), collected at baseline. DNA sequence: TGTGCCAGCAGTTACTCTTTTGTTAGCCCTGATGAGCAGTTCTTC. Its product reads: CASSYSFVSPDEQFF.